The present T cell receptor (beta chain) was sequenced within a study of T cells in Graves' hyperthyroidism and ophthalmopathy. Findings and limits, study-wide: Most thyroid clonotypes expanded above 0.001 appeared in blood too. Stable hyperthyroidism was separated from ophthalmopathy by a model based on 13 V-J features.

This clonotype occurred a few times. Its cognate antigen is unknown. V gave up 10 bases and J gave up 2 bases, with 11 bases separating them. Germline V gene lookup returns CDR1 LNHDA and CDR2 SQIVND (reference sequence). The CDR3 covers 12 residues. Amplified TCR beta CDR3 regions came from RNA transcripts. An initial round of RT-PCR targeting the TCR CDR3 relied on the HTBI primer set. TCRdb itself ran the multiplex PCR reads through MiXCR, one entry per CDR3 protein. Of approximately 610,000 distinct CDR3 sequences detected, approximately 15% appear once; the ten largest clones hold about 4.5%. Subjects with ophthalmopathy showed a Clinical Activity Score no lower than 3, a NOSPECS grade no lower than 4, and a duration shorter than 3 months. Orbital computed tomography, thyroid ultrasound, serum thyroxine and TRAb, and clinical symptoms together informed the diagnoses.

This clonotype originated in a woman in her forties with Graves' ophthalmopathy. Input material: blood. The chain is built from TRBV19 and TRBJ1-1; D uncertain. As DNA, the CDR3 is TGTGCCACAAAGGACGTCAACACTGAAGCTTTCTTT. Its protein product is CATKDVNTEAFF.